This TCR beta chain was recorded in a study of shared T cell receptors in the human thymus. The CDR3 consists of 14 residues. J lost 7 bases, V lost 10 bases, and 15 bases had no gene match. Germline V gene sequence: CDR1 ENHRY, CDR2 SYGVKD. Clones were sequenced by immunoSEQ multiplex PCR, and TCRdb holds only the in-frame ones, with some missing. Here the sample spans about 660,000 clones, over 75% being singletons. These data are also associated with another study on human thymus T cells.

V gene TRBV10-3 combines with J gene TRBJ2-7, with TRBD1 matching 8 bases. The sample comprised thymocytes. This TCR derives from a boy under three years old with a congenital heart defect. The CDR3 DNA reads TGTGCCAGCAGGGACAGGCCCGGACCGGGGGAGCAGTACTTC. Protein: CASRDRPGPGEQYF.